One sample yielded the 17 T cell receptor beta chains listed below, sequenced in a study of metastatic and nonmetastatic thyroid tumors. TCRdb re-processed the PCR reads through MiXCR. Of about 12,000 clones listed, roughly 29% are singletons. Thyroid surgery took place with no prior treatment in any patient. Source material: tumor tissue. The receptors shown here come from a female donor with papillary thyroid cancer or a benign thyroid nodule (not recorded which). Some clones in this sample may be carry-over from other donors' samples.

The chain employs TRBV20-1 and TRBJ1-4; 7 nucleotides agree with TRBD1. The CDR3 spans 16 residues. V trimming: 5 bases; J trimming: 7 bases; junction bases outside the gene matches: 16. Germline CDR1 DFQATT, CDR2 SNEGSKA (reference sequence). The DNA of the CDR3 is TGCAGTGCTCTATCCGACAGGGATGGGTATAGTGAAAAACTGTTTTTT. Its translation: CSALSDRDGYSEKLFF.

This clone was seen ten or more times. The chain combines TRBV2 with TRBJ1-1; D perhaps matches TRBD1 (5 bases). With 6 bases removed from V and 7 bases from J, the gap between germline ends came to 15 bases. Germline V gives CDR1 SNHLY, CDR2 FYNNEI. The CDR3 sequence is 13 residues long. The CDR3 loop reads CASRRDQNNEAFF. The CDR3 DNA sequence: TGTGCCAGCAGACGGGACCAGAATAATGAAGCTTTCTTT.

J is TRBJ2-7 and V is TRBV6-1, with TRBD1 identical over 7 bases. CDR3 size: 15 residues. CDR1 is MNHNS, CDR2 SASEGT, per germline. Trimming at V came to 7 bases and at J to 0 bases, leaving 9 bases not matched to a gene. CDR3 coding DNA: TGTGCCAGCACCCCCCCCGGGACAGTCTCCTACGAGCAGTACTTC. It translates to CASTPPGTVSYEQYF.

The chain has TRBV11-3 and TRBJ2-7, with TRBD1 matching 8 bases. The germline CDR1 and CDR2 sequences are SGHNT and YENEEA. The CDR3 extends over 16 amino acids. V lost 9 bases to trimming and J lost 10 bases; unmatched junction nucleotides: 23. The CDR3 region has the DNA TGTGCCAGTAGCACCAGGACAGGGATGGTCGGAGAGAACCAGTACTTC. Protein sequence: CASSTRTGMVGENQYF. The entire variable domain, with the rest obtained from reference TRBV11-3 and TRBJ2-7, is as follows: EAGVVQSPRYKIIEKKQPVAFWCNPISGHNTLYWYLQNLGQGPELLIRYENEEAVDDSQLPKDRFSAERLKGVDSTLKIQPAELGDSAVYLCASSTRTGMVGENQYFGPGTRLTVT.

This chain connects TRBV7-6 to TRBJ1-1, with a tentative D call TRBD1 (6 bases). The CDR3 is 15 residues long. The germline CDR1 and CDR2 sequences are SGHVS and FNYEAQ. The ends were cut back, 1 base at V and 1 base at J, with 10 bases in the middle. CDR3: CASSLDSGANTEAFF. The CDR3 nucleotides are TGTGCCAGCAGCTTAGACTCGGGGGCGAACACTGAAGCTTTCTTT. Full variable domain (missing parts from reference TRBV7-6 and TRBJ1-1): GAGVSQSPRYKVTKRGQDVALRCDPISGHVSLYWYRQALGQGPEFLTYFNYEAQQDKSGLPNDRFSAERPEGSISTLTIQRTEQRDSAMYRCASSLDSGANTEAFFGQGTRLTVV.

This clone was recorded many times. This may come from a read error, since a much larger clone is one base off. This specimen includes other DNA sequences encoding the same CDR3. Written as DNA, the CDR3 is TGCAGTGCTGGGATGGGCCTCATCGGGCTATATGGCTATACCTTC. This codes for CSAGMGLIGLYGYTF. The chain employs TRBV20-1 and TRBJ1-2; the D is unclear. The CDR3 loop spans 15 amino acids. Looked up from germline, CDR1 is DFQATT and CDR2 is SNEGSKA (reference sequence).

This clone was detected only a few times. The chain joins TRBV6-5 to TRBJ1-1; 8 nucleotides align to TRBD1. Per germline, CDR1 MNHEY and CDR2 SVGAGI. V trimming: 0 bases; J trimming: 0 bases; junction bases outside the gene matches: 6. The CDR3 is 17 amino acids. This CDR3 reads CASSYSQGARMNTEAFF. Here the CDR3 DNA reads TGTGCCAGCAGTTACTCGCAGGGGGCGCGAATGAACACTGAAGCTTTCTTT.

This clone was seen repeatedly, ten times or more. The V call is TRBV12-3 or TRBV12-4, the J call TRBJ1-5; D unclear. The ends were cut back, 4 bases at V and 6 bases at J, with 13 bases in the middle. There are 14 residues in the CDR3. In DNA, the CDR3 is TGTGCCAGCAGTTATCGGTTCGATGGTCAGCCCCAGCATTTT. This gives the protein CASSYRFDGQPQHF.

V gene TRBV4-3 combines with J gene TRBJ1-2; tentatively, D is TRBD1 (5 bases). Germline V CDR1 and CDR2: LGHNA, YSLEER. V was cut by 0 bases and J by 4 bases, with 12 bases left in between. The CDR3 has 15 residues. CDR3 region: CASSQDLGLSYGYTF. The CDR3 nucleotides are TGCGCCAGCAGCCAAGATTTGGGGCTTAGCTATGGCTACACCTTC.

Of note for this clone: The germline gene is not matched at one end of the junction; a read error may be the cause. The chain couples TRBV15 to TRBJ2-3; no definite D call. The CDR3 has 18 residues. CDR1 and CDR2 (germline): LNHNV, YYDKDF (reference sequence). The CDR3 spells CVTSRDTLAVWPEDTQYF. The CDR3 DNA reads TGTGTCACCAGCAGAGATACATTGGCGGTATGGCCCGAAGATACGCAGTATTTT.

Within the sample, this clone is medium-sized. The CDR3 protein is CASSIRTGGNTGELFF. CDR3 coding DNA: TGTGCCAGCAGTATCAGGACAGGCGGGAACACCGGGGAGCTGTTTTTT. The rearrangement joins TRBV12-3 or TRBV12-4 to TRBJ2-2; 7 nucleotides line up with TRBD1. V gave up 5 bases and J gave up 1 base; unmatched junction bases: 7. The CDR3 covers 16 residues.

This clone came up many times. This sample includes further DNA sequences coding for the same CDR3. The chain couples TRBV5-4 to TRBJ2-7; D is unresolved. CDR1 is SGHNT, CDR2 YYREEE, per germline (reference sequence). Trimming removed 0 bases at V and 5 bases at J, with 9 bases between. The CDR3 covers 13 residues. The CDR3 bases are TGTGCCAGCAGCTTGGAAACGAATCACGAGCAGTACTTC. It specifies CASSLETNHEQYF.

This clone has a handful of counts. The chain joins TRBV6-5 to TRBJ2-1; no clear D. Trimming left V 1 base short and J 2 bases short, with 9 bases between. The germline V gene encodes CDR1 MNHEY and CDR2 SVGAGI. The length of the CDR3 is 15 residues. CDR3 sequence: CASSYLALTYNEQFF. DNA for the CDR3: TGTGCCAGCAGTTACTTGGCCCTCACCTACAATGAGCAGTTCTTC.

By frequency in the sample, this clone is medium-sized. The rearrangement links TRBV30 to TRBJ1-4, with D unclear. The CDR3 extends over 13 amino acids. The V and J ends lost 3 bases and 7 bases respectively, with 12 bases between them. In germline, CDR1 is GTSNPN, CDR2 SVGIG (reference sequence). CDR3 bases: TGTGCCTGGAGCCCGGGAAGGCGTGAAAAACTGTTTTTT. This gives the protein CAWSPGRREKLFF.

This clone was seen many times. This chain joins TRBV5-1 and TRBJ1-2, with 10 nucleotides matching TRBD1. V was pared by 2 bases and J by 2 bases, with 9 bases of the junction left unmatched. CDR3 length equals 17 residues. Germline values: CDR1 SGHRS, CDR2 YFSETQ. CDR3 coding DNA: TGCGCCAGCAGCTTCTCCCCCGGGACAGGGGTAAACTATGGCTACACCTTC. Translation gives CASSFSPGTGVNYGYTF.

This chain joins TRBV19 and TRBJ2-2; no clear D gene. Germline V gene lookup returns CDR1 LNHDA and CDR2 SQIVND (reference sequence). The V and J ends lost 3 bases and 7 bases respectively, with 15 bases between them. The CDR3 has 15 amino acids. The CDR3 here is CASSIYGFLGGELFF. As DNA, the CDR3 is TGTGCCAGTAGTATTTATGGGTTTTTGGGCGGGGAGCTGTTTTTT.

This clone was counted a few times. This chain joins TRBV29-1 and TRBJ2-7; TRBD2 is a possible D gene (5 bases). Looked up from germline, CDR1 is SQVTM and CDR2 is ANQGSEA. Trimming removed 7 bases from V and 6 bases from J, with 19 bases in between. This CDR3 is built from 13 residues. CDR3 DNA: TGCAGCGCTGGAACTTTTGAGGGTTCCGAGCAGTACTTC. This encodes CSAGTFEGSEQYF.